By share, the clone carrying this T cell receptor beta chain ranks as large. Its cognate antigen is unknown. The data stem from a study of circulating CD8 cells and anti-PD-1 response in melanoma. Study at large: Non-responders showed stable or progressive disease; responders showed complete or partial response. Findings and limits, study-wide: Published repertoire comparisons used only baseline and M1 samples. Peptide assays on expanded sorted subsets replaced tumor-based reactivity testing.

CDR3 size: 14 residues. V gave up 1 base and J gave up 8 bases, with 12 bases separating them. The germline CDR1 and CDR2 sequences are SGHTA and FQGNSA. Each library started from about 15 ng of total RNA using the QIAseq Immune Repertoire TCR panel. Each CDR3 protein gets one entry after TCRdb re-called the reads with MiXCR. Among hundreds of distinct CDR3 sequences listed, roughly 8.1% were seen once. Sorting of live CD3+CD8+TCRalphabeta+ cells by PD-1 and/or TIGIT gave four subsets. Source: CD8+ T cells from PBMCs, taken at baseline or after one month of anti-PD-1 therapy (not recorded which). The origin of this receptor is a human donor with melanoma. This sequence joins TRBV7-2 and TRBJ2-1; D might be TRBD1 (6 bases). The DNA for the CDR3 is TGTGCCAGCAGCTTAGGTGGCAGGGGCGATGAGCAGTTCTTC. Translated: CASSLGGRGDEQFF. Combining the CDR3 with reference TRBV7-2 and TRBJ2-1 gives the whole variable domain GAGVSQSPSNKVTEKGKDVELRCDPISGHTALYWYRQSLGQGLEFLIYFQGNSAPDKSGLPSDRFSAERTGGSVSTLTIQRTQQEDSAVYLCASSLGGRGDEQFFGPGTRLTVL.